Described below is a single TCR beta chain sequence and its context. Libraries were prepared by immunoSEQ multiplex PCR; TCRdb keeps only in-frame clonotypes and omits some of them. The sample has some 60,000 clones, around 88% seen once. The data derive from a study of blood T cell repertoires in COVID-19. Overall study context: Sites across the United States, Italy and Spain contributed samples from acute and convalescent COVID-19.

CDR1 and CDR2 (germline): MDHEN, SYDVKM. The CDR3 spans 18 residues. The V segment lost 6 bases and the J segment 1 base; nucleotides outside the gene matches: 11. The receptor was isolated from a man aged 60-69 years with acute or convalescent COVID-19. The rearrangement links TRBV28 to TRBJ1-4, with 10 nucleotides matching TRBD1. The specimen was peripheral blood. The chain's CDR3 is CASRPTGGSGGTNEKLFF. CDR3 coding DNA: TGTGCCAGCAGACCGACAGGGGGCAGTGGAGGAACTAATGAAAAACTGTTTTTT.